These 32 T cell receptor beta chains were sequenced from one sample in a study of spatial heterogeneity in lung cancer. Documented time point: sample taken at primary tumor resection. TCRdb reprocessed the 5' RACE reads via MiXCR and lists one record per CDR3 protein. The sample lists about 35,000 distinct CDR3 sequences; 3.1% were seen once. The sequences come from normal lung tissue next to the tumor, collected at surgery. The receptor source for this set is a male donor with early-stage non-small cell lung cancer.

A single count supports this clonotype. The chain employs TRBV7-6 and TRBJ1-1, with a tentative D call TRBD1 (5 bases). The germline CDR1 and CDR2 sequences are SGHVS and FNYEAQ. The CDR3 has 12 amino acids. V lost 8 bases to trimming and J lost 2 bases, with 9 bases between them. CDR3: CASVTDNTEAFF. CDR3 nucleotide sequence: TGTGCCAGCGTGACAGATAACACTGAAGCTTTCTTT.

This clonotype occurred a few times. The chain's CDR3 is CASSQLRTGGPNEQFF. CDR3 coding DNA: TGTGCCAGCAGCCAATTAAGGACAGGGGGGCCCAATGAGCAGTTCTTC. The chain couples TRBV16 to TRBJ2-1; 10 bases are shared with TRBD1. Looked up from germline, CDR1 is KGHSY and CDR2 is FQNENV. V was clipped by 1 base and J by 6 bases; unmatched bases: 6. This CDR3 region has 16 residues.

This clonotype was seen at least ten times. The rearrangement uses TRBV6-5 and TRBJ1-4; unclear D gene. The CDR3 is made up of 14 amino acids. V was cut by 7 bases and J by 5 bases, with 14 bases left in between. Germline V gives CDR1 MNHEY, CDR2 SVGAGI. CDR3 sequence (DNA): TGTGCCAGCACCGCTACGGCCTCGAATGAAAAACTGTTTTTT. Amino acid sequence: CASTATASNEKLFF.

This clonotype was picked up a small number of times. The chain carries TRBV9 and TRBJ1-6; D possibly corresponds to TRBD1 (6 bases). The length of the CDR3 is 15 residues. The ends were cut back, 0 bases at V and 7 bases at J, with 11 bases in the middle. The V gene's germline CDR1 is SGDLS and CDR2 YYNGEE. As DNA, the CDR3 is TGTGCCAGCAGCGTAGATCCAGGGGCAAATTCACCCCTCCACTTT. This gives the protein CASSVDPGANSPLHF.

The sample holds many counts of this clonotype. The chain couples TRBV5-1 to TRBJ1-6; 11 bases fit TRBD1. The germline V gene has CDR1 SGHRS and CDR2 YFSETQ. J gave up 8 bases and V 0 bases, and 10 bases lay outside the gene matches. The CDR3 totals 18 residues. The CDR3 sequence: CASSLGPGQGVSHSPLHF. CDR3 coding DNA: TGCGCCAGCAGCTTGGGACCGGGACAGGGGGTATCGCATTCACCCCTCCACTTT.

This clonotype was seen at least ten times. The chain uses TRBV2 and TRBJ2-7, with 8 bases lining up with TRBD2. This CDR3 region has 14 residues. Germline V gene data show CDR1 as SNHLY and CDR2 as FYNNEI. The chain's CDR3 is CASGAAGGVYEQYF. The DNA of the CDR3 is TGTGCGAGCGGGGCGGCGGGAGGAGTCTACGAGCAGTACTTC.

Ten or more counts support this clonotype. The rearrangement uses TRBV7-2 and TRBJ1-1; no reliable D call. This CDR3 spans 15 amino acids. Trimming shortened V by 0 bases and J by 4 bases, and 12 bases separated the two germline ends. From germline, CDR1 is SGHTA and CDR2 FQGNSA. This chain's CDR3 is CASSLALGVGTEAFF. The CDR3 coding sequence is TGTGCCAGCAGCTTAGCATTAGGAGTTGGCACTGAAGCTTTCTTT.

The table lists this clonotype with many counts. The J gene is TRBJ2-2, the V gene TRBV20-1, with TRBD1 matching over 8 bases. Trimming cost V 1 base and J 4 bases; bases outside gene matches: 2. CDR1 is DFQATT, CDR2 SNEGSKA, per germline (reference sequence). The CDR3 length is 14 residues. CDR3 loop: CSARGTGRTGELFF. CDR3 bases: TGCAGTGCTAGAGGGACAGGGCGCACCGGGGAGCTGTTTTTT.

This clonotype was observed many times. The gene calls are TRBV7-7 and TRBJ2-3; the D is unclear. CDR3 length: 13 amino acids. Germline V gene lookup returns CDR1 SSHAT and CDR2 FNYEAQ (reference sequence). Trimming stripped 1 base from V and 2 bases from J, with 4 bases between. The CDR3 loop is CASSLDVTDTQYF. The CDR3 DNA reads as TGTGCCAGCAGCTTAGACGTCACAGATACGCAGTATTTT.

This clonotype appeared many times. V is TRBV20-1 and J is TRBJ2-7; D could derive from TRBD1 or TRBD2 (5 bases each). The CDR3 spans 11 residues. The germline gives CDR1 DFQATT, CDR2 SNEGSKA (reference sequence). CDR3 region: CRGENAYEQYF. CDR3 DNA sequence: TGCAGGGGGGAAAATGCCTACGAGCAGTACTTC.

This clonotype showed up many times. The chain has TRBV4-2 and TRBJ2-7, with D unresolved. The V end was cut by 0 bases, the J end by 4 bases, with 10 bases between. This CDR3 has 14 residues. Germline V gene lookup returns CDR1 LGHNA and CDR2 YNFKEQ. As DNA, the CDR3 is TGTGCCAGCAGCCAAGATGACTCCTCGTACGAGCAGTACTTC. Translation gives CASSQDDSSYEQYF.

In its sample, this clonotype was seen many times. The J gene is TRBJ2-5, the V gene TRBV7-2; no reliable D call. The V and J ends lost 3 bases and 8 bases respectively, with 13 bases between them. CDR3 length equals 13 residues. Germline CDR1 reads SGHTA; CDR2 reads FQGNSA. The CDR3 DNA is TGTGCCAGCAGCTTTCGGCGAAGTGAAACCCAGTACTTC. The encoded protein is CASSFRRSETQYF.

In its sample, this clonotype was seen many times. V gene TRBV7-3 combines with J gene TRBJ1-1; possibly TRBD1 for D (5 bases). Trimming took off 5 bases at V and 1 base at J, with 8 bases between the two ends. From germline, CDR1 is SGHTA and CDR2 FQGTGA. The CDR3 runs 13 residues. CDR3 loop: CASSRQKNTEAFF. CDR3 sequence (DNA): TGTGCCAGCAGCCGACAGAAGAACACTGAAGCTTTCTTT. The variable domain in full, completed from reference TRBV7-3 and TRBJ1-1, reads GAGVSQTPSNKVTEKGKYVELRCDPISGHTALYWYRQSLGQGPEFLIYFQGTGAADDSGLPNDRFFAVRPEGSVSTLKIQRTERGDSAVYLCASSRQKNTEAFFGQGTRLTVV.

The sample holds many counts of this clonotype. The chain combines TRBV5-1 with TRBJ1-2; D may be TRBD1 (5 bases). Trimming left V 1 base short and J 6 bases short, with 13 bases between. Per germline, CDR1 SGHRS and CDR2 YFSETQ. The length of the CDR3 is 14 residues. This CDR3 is CASSLFQGTDGYTF. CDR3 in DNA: TGCGCCAGCAGCTTGTTCCAGGGAACGGATGGCTACACCTTC.

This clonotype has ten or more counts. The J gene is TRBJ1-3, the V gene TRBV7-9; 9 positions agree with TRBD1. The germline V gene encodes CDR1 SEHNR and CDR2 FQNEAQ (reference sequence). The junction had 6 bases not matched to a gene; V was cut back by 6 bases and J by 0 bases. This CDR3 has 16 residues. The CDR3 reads CASSPGTGSSGNTIYF. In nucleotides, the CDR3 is TGTGCCAGCAGTCCGGGGACAGGGAGCTCTGGAAACACCATATATTTT.

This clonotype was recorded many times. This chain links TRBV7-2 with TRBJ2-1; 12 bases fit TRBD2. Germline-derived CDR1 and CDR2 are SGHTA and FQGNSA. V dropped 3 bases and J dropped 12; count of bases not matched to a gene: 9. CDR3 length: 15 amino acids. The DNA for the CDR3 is TGTGCCAGCAGCTTCCCCTCACTAGCGGGAGGATGGCAGTTCTTC. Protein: CASSFPSLAGGWQFF.

CDR3 protein: CASKETNTDTQYF. The CDR3 DNA reads as TGTGCCAGCAAGGAGACTAACACAGATACGCAGTATTTT. The chain carries TRBV2 and TRBJ2-3; a possible D gene is TRBD2 (5 bases). The CDR3 is 13 residues long. Per germline, CDR1 SNHLY and CDR2 FYNNEI. V was cut by 7 bases and J by 2 bases, with 10 bases left in between. Using reference TRBV2 and TRBJ2-3 for the parts outside the CDR3, the full variable domain is EPEVTQTPSHQVTQMGQEVILRCVPISNHLYFYWYRQILGQKVEFLVSFYNNEISEKSEIFDDQFSVERPDGSNFTLKIRSTKLEDSAMYFCASKETNTDTQYFGPGTRLTVL.

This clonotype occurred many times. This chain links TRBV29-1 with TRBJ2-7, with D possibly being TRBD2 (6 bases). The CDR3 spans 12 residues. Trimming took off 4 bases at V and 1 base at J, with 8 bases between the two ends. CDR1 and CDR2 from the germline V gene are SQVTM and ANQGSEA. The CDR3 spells CSVVAGSYEQYF. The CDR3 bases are TGCAGCGTTGTGGCGGGGTCCTACGAGCAGTACTTC.

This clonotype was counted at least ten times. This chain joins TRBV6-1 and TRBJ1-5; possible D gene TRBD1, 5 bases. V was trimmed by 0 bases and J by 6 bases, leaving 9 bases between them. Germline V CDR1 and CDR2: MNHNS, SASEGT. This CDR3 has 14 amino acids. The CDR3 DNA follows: TGTGCCAGCAGTGAAGCGCGGGGGGTTCAGCCCCAGCATTTT. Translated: CASSEARGVQPQHF.

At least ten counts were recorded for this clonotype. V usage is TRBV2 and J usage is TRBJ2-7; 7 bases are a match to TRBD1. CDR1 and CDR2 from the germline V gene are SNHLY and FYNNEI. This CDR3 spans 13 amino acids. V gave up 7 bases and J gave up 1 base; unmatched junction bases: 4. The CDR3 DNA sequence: TGTGCCAGCAAGACGACAGGGTCCTACGAGCAGTACTTC. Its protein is CASKTTGSYEQYF.

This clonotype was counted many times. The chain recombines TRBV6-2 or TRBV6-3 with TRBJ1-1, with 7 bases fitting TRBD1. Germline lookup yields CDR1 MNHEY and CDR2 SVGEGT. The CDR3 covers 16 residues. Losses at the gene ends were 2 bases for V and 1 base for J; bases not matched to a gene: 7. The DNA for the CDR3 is TGTGCCAGCAGTTACGAGACCGGGACAGCGAACACTGAAGCTTTCTTT. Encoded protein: CASSYETGTANTEAFF.

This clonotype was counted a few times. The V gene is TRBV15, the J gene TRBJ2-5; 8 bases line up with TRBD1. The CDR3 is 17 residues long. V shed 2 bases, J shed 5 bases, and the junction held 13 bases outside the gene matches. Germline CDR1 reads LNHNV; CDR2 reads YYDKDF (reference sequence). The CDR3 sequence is CATSRPPLQGAGETQYF. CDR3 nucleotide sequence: TGTGCCACCAGCAGACCCCCCCTCCAGGGGGCCGGGGAGACCCAGTACTTC.

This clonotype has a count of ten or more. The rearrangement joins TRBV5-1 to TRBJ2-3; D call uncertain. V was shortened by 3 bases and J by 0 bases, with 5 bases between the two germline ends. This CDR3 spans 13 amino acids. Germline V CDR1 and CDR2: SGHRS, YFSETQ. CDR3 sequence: CASSYDSTDTQYF. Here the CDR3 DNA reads TGCGCCAGCAGCTATGACAGCACAGATACGCAGTATTTT.

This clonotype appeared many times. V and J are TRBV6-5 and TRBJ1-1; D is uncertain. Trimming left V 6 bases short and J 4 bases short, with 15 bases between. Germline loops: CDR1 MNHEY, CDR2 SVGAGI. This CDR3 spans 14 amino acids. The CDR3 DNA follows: TGTGCCAGCAGCCCCCTTTGGGGTTCCACTGAAGCTTTCTTT. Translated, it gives CASSPLWGSTEAFF.

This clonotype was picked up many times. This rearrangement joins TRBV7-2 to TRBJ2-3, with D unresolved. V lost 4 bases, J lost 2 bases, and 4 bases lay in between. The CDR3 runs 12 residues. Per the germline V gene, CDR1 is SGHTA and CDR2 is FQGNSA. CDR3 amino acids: CASSSLTDTQYF. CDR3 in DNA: TGTGCCAGCAGCTCCCTCACAGATACGCAGTATTTT.

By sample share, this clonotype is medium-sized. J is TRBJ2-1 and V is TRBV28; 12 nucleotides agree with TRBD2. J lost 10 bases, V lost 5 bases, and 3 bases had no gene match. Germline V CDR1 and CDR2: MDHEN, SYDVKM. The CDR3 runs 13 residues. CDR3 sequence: CASSLGTSGEQFF. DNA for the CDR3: TGTGCCAGCAGTCTCGGGACTAGCGGGGAGCAGTTCTTC.

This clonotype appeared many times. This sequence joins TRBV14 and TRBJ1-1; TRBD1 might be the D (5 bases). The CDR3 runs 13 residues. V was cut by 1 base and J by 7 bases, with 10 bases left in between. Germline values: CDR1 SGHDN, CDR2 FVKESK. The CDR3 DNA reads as TGTGCCAGCAGCCAAGCATGGGGCAGTGAAGCTTTCTTT. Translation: CASSQAWGSEAFF.

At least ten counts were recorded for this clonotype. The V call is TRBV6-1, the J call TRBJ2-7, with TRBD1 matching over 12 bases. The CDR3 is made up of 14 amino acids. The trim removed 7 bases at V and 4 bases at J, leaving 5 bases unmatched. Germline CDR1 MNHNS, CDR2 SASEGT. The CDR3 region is CASNRDRGRYEQYF. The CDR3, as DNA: TGTGCCAGCAACCGGGACAGGGGGCGGTACGAGCAGTACTTC.

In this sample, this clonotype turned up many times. The CDR3 coding sequence is TGTGCCAGCAGTGTCGACAGTAGCTCCTACGAGCAGTACTTC. Protein: CASSVDSSSYEQYF. This chain connects TRBV2 to TRBJ2-7; D might be TRBD1 (5 bases). The CDR3 loop spans 14 amino acids. V was cut by 4 bases and J by 0 bases, with 10 bases left in between. Germline-derived CDR1 and CDR2 are SNHLY and FYNNEI.

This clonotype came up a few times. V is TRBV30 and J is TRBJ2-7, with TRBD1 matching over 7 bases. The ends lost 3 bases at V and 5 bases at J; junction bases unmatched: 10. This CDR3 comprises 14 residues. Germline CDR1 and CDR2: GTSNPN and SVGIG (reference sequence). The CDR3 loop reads CAWSAGTAYDEQYF. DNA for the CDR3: TGTGCCTGGAGCGCCGGGACAGCCTACGACGAGCAGTACTTC.

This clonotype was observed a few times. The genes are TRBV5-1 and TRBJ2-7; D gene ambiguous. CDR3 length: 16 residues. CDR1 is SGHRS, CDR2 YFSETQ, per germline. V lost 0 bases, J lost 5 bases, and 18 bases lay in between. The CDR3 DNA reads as TGCGCCAGCAGCTTGGCGGGCCGGCAGGCTCCTAACGAGCAGTACTTC. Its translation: CASSLAGRQAPNEQYF.

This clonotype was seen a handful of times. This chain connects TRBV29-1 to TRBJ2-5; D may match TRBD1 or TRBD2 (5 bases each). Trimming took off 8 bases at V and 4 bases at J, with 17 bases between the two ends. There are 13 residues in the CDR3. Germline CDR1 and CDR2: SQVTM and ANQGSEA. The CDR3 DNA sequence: TGCAGCACTCCCGTAGGTGGGGGAGAGACCCAGTACTTC. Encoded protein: CSTPVGGGETQYF. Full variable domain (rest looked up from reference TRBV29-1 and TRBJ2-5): SAVISQKPSRDICQRGTSLTIQCQVDSQVTMMFWYRQQPGQSLTLIATANQGSEATYESGFVIDKFPISRPNLTFSTLTVSNMSPEDSSIYLCSTPVGGGETQYFGPGTRLLVL.